The 20 T cell receptor beta chains below were found in one sample sequenced in a study of OX40 agonist ivuxolimab in advanced cancers. TCRdb keeps only in-frame clones here, not all; method: immunoSEQ multiplex PCR. The sample carries some 100,000 clones, roughly 94% recorded once. The source material was CD4+ or CD8+ T cells sorted from blood, sampled in a trial of the OX40 agonist ivuxolimab. All receptors come from an adult with an advanced solid tumor such as melanoma, head and neck, liver or kidney cancer.

This rearrangement joins TRBV19 to TRBJ2-1, with 12 bases lining up with TRBD1. Losses at the gene ends were 4 bases for V and 10 bases for J; bases not matched to a gene: 14. The length of the CDR3 is 17 residues. CDR1 LNHDA and CDR2 SQIVND come from the germline V gene (reference sequence). The CDR3 bases are TGTGCCAGTAGTACACTATCGGGACAGGGGGCAATTCACGAGCAGTTCTTC. Amino acid sequence: CASSTLSGQGAIHEQFF.

This clone showed up just once. The chain has TRBV13 and TRBJ2-1; 11 bases map to TRBD2. Germline V gene lookup returns CDR1 PRHDT and CDR2 FYEKMQ (reference sequence). This CDR3 is 16 amino acids long. The J segment lost 8 bases and the V segment lost 1 base, leaving 7 bases of the junction unmatched. This CDR3 is CASSLVSLAGVDEQFF. The DNA for the CDR3 is TGTGCCAGCAGCTTAGTCTCACTAGCGGGAGTCGATGAGCAGTTCTTC.

There are a few counts of this clone. The chain carries TRBV10-2 and TRBJ2-7; 8 nucleotides line up with TRBD1. The CDR3 is made up of 13 amino acids. Germline V gene lookup returns CDR1 WSHSY and CDR2 SAAADI. The V and J ends lost 6 bases and 3 bases, in that order; junction bases with no gene match: 4. The chain's CDR3 is CASSPGQDYEQYF. In DNA, the CDR3 is TGCGCCAGCAGCCCGGGACAGGACTACGAGCAGTACTTC.

V usage is TRBV4-3 and J usage is TRBJ2-2; TRBD1 aligns across 7 bases. The V gene end was trimmed by 0 bases and the J gene end by 3 bases; junction bases not matched to a gene: 7. The CDR3 has 17 amino acids. The V gene's germline CDR1 is LGHNA and CDR2 YSLEER. CDR3 region: CASSQDLGGADTGELFF. The CDR3 coding sequence is TGCGCCAGCAGCCAAGATCTAGGGGGCGCGGACACCGGGGAGCTGTTTTTT.

The chain uses TRBV5-1 and TRBJ2-3; D is possibly TRBD2 (6 bases). This CDR3 has 15 amino acids. Trimming took off 2 bases at V and 1 base at J, with 11 bases between the two ends. From germline, CDR1 is SGHRS and CDR2 YFSETQ. CDR3 loop: CASSFSGYRTDTQYF. The CDR3 region has the DNA TGCGCCAGCAGCTTTAGCGGTTATCGCACAGATACGCAGTATTTT.

Many counts were recorded for this clone. V is TRBV29-1 and J is TRBJ1-2; D may be TRBD1 (5 bases). Germline V gene sequence: CDR1 SQVTM, CDR2 ANQGSEA. CDR3 size: 13 residues. V was clipped by 7 bases and J by 4 bases, with 16 bases between them. This chain's CDR3 is CSATQTDSYGYTF. The CDR3 coding sequence is TGCAGCGCCACTCAGACAGACTCCTATGGCTACACCTTC.

The V gene is TRBV6-1, the J gene TRBJ2-1; tentatively, D is TRBD1 or TRBD2 (5 bases each). V was cut by 10 bases and J by 0 bases, with 16 bases left in between. This CDR3 is built from 15 residues. Germline assignment: CDR1 MNHNS and CDR2 SASEGT. The CDR3 sequence is CATEGFSDSYNEQFF. In nucleotides, the CDR3 is TGTGCCACCGAGGGGTTCTCAGACTCCTACAATGAGCAGTTCTTC.

V is TRBV7-3 and J is TRBJ2-2; D may be TRBD1 or TRBD2 (6 bases each). In germline, CDR1 is SGHTA, CDR2 FQGTGA. The CDR3 length is 12 residues. Trimming left V 3 bases short and J 9 bases short, with 8 bases between. CDR3 nucleotides: TGTGCCAGCAGCTTCGGGGGCCGGGAGCTGTTTTTT. Translating it yields CASSFGGRELFF. Full variable domain (rest looked up from reference TRBV7-3 and TRBJ2-2): GAGVSQTPSNKVTEKGKYVELRCDPISGHTALYWYRQSLGQGPEFLIYFQGTGAADDSGLPNDRFFAVRPEGSVSTLKIQRTERGDSAVYLCASSFGGRELFFGEGSRLTVL.

This clone was detected once. V is TRBV4-1 and J is TRBJ2-7; the D gene could be TRBD1 or TRBD2 (5 bases each). Between the trimmed V and J ends, which lost 4 bases and 6 bases, there was a span of 10 bases. This CDR3 is built from 12 residues. Germline-derived CDR1 and CDR2 are MGHRA and YSYEKL. CDR3 amino acids: CASSLFGGEQYF. In nucleotides, the CDR3 is TGCGCCAGCAGCCTCTTTGGGGGCGAGCAGTACTTC.

The rearrangement joins TRBV9 to TRBJ1-1; D possibly corresponds to TRBD1 (5 bases). The V gene's germline CDR1 is SGDLS and CDR2 YYNGEE. The germline V and J ends were trimmed by 4 bases and 7 bases, with 17 bases remaining between them. This CDR3 region has 14 residues. The CDR3 DNA sequence: TGTGCCAGCAGCTCTGGGGGAAGGGGTATTGAAGCTTTCTTT. Encoded protein: CASSSGGRGIEAFF.

The chain combines TRBV11-2 with TRBJ1-1; D gene unclear. The V end lost 4 bases, the J end lost 7 bases, and 10 bases lay between the germline ends. From germline, CDR1 is SGHAT and CDR2 FQNNGV. The CDR3 consists of 12 residues. The CDR3, as DNA: TGTGCCAGCAGCTCCGAGGCGAATGAAGCTTTCTTT. Its protein product is CASSSEANEAFF.

The V gene is TRBV6-1, the J gene TRBJ2-7; D unclear. The germline gives CDR1 MNHNS, CDR2 SASEGT. The V gene lost 2 bases and the J gene lost 2 bases, with 7 bases spanning the gap. CDR3 length: 13 residues. The CDR3 spells CASSELGTYEQYF. Here the CDR3 DNA reads TGTGCCAGCAGTGAACTGGGCACCTACGAGCAGTACTTC.

V usage is TRBV5-1 and J usage is TRBJ2-1, with D possibly being TRBD2 (6 bases). Trimming took off 4 bases at V and 1 base at J, with 18 bases between the two ends. CDR1 and CDR2 from the germline V gene are SGHRS and YFSETQ. The length of the CDR3 is 17 residues. For the CDR3, the DNA is TGCGCCAGCAGCCCCGGGACTCGGATTGGTTCCTACAATGAGCAGTTCTTC. It translates to CASSPGTRIGSYNEQFF.

The CDR3, as DNA: TGTGCCAGCAGTTACGGCCTTAATGAAAAACTGTTTTTT. Translation gives CASSYGLNEKLFF. The gene calls are TRBV6-6 and TRBJ1-4; D ambiguous. Trimming cost V 2 bases and J 4 bases, with 5 bases left between them. CDR1 is MNHNY and CDR2 is SVGAGI in the germline V gene (reference sequence). The CDR3 is 13 amino acids.

With respect to this clone: Mismatch with germline at one junction end may stem from a read error. The chain recombines TRBV7-7 with TRBJ2-7, with 9 bases lining up with TRBD1. Germline V lookup: CDR1 SSHAT, CDR2 FNYEAQ (reference sequence). The CDR3 spans 14 residues. The CDR3 loop reads CASSPGTGTYEQYF. Here the CDR3 DNA reads TGTGCTAGCAGCCCCGGGACAGGGACCTACGAGCAGTACTTC.

The V and J genes are TRBV28 and TRBJ1-5, with D uncertain. The CDR3 contains 14 residues. Trimming removed 8 bases at V and 3 bases at J, with 14 bases between. Germline CDR1 and CDR2: MDHEN and SYDVKM. The CDR3 sequence is CASRETYYNQPQHF. The CDR3, as DNA: TGTGCCAGCCGGGAAACCTACTACAATCAGCCCCAGCATTTT.

V is TRBV30 and J is TRBJ2-7, with a weak D call TRBD1 (6 bases). With 0 bases removed from V and 4 bases from J, the gap between germline ends came to 10 bases. CDR3 length: 13 amino acids. Germline CDR1 is GTSNPN and CDR2 is SVGIG (reference sequence). The DNA of the CDR3 is TGTGCCTGGAGTGTCGGACAGATTTACGAGCAGTACTTC. The encoded protein is CAWSVGQIYEQYF.

The chain joins TRBV9 to TRBJ2-5; D may be TRBD1 or TRBD2 (5 bases each). CDR3 length equals 14 residues. The V end was cut by 0 bases, the J end by 1 base, with 7 bases between. The germline V gene has CDR1 SGDLS and CDR2 YYNGEE. The CDR3 protein is CASSVGGFQETQYF. The CDR3 nucleotides are TGTGCCAGCAGCGTAGGGGGGTTCCAAGAGACCCAGTACTTC.

The V call is TRBV7-9, the J call TRBJ2-7; TRBD1 matches at 7 bases. The V gene's germline CDR1 is SEHNR and CDR2 FQNEAQ (reference sequence). The J segment lost 5 bases and the V segment lost 5 bases, leaving 6 bases of the junction unmatched. CDR3 length equals 13 residues. CDR3 in amino acids: CASSPQGKDEQYF. CDR3 DNA: TGTGCCAGCAGCCCACAGGGGAAGGACGAGCAGTACTTC.

The chain carries TRBV29-1 and TRBJ1-1; possibly TRBD1 for D (5 bases). The CDR3 has 11 amino acids. V lost 8 bases to trimming and J lost 3 bases, with 10 bases between them. The germline gives CDR1 SQVTM, CDR2 ANQGSEA. DNA for the CDR3: TGCAGCCTGGGGGGGGACACTGAAGCTTTCTTT. The encoded protein is CSLGGDTEAFF.